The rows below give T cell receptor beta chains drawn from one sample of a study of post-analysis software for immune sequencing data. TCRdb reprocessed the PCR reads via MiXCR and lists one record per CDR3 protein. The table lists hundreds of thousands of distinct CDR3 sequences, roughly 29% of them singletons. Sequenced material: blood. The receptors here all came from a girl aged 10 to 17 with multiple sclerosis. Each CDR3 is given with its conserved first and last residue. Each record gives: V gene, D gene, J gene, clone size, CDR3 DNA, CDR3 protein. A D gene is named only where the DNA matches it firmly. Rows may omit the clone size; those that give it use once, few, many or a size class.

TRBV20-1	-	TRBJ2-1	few	TGCAGTGCCACATCTTGGGACTCCCCAGATGAGCAGTTCTTC	CSATSWDSPDEQFF
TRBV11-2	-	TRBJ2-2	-	TGTGCCAGCAGCTTATATCTTCGCTCGGGGACCGGGGAGCTGTTTTTT	CASSLYLRSGTGELFF
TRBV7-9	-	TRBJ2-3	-	TGTGCCAGCAGCCCCGGGCCGTCCCTCCCGCAGTATTTT	CASSPGPSLPQYF
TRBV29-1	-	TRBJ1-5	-	TGCAGCGTTGGGGATCAGCCCCAGCATTTT	CSVGDQPQHF
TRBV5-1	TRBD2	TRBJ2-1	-	TGCGCCAGCAGTGGTACTAGCGGGGGGCACACCTACAATGAGCAGTTCTTC	CASSGTSGGHTYNEQFF
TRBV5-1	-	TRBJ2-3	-	TGCGCCAGCAGGTCCCGGGGCACGGCCGCCCGACCCTCAGATACGCAGTATTTT	CASRSRGTAARPSDTQYF
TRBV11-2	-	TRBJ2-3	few	TGTGCCAGCAGCTCCGTCCGGGGCCCAGATACGCAGTATTTT	CASSSVRGPDTQYF
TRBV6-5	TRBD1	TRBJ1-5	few	TGTGCCAGCAGCCGCTCTGACAGGGAAAGCAATCAGCCCCAGCATTTT	CASSRSDRESNQPQHF
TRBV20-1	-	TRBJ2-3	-	TGCAGTGCATCTTTTACAGATACGCAGTATTTT	CSASFTDTQYF
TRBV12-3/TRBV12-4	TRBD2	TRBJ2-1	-	TGTGCCAGCACCCCTCACGGGGGGGCCCCCAATGAGCAGTTCTTC	CASTPHGGAPNEQFF
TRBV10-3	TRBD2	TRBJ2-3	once	TGTGCCGTCAGTGACGCGAGGACTAGCGGCACAGATACGCAGTATTTT	CAVSDARTSGTDTQYF
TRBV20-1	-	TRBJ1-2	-	TGCAGTGCTAGAGTCCGCAGAGACGCTAACTATGGCTACACCTTC	CSARVRRDANYGYTF
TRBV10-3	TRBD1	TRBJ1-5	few	TGTGCCATCAGCCCTACAGGGGGAAGGAGCAATCAGCCCCAGCATTTT	CAISPTGGRSNQPQHF
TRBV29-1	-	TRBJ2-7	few	TGCAGCGCCGGAGGGGGTCAAGGACGGAGCTACGAGCAGTACTTC	CSAGGGQGRSYEQYF